This T cell receptor beta chain was sequenced during a study of OX40 agonist ivuxolimab in advanced cancers. In terms of the full investigation: Ivuxolimab was an agonistic, fully human IgG2 monoclonal antibody directed against OX40 (CD134), a costimulatory receptor. Intravenous ivuxolimab was administered to patients every 2 weeks at six dose levels: 0.01, 0.1, 0.3, 1.5, 3 and 10 mg/kg. Among the roughly 52 dose-escalation patients, about 19 had hepatocellular carcinoma, approximately 15 melanoma, 9 renal cell carcinoma and 9 head and neck cancer. The dose-escalation cohort was about 87% male with a mean age of approximately 60 years, ranging from about 23 to 85. Patients were allowed to have had prior anti-PD-1, anti-PD-L1 or anti-CTLA-4 therapy, and approximately 40% of the dose-escalation patients had previously received checkpoint inhibitors. Partial responses were achieved by three dose-escalation patients, of whom one had hepatocellular carcinoma and two had cutaneous melanoma. The point of sequencing TCRbeta in the periphery was to test whether ivuxolimab changed TCR sequence diversity and drove clonal T-cell expansion. The paper describes the monotherapy dose-escalation part (N = 52 patients) of the phase I trial of ivuxolimab.

Genomic DNA was isolated from the sorted cells so that the TCRbeta CDR3 region could be sequenced. The immunoSEQ Assay was used to sequence the TCRbeta CDR3 regions. Held by TCRdb, this immuneACCESS table contains in-frame sequences only and omits some clones. Under half of the omission traces to an unresolved V gene where checked; the cause of the rest is unknown. The sample table shows about 71,000 clones, and just under 95% are seen once. Clones ranked in the top ten supply roughly 14% of the sample. The trial excluded patients who had a history of autoimmune disease or who were on systemic immunosuppression. Peripheral blood for TCR sequencing was drawn from every dose cohort at baseline, at cycle 4 day 1 and at cycle 7 day 1. The samples were taken from a phase I, first-in-human, multicenter, open-label dose-escalation trial of ivuxolimab. Adults with locally advanced or metastatic melanoma, renal cell carcinoma, hepatocellular carcinoma or head and neck squamous cell carcinoma were enrolled in the trial. Before TCR sequencing, CD4+ and CD8+ T cells were separately sorted from peripheral blood.

For CDR1 and CDR2, the germline V gene lists MGHRA and YSYEKL. The CDR3 spans 13 residues, from the cysteine through the phenylalanine. The entry retains the CDR3 DNA only, 39 bases that are in frame from base 1. Trimming takes 5 bases from V and 0 bases from J, and the germline ends sit 7 bases apart. The research as a whole found: Low levels of normalized T-cell clonal expansion were also seen in some patients who did not respond. Clonal expansion of both CD4+ and CD8+ blood T cells was observed from baseline to week 6 at doses 0.1 to 3.0 mg/kg. Partial responders in the 0.1-3.0 mg/kg groups had among the lowest normalized peripheral clonal expansion, especially among CD8+ T cells. After ivuxolimab, expanded clones were on average more numerous among CD8+ T cells than among CD4+ T cells. The antigen specificity of the peripheral T cells that underwent clonal expansion was not determined.

About this clone itself: Its antigen has not been determined. Base-call qualities are not available, and no considerably larger clone is one nucleotide away.

Rearrangement joined TRBV4-1 to TRBJ1-1, with the D gene not clear enough to name. This TCR was sampled from an adult with an advanced solid tumor such as melanoma, head and neck, liver or kidney cancer. Sample: CD4+ or CD8+ T cells sorted from blood, taken in a trial of the OX40 agonist ivuxolimab. The CDR3 region reads CASSETLNTEAFF. At the DNA level, the sequence is TGCGCCAGCAGCGAAACATTGAACACTGAAGCTTTCTTT.